This TCR beta chain was captured by sequencing in a study of memory B cells and T cells in multiple sclerosis. Regarding the study as a whole: Normalization was needed because clone-set size differences affected shared clonotype counts.

The protocol was immunoSEQ multiplex PCR, while the TCRdb copy is restricted to in-frame clones and leaves out a portion. The profile shows roughly 14,000 clones, approximately 69% of them singletons. The CDR3 consists of 11 residues. V was pared by 5 bases and J by 8 bases, with 9 bases between. Germline CDR1 reads MNHNS; CDR2 reads SASEGT. This clone has just a few counts. Its cognate antigen is unknown. Specimen: memory (CD45RO+) CD4+ T cells from blood. This TCR derives from a human donor with multiple sclerosis. The genes are TRBV6-1 and TRBJ1-1; D call uncertain. The DNA of the CDR3 is TGTGCCAGCAGTTACGAGGGAGAAGCTTTCTTT. This gives the protein CASSYEGEAFF.